This passage covers 5 T cell receptor beta chains from one sample sequenced in a study of OX40 agonist ivuxolimab in advanced cancers. TCRdb's table, derived via immunoSEQ multiplex PCR, lists solely in-frame clones and lacks some. Of around 100,000 clones in the sample, 85% to 90% were seen once. The sample was CD4+ or CD8+ T cells sorted from blood, taken in a trial of the OX40 agonist ivuxolimab. These receptor sequences come from an adult with an advanced solid tumor such as melanoma, head and neck, liver or kidney cancer.

This clone was picked up one time. The chain uses TRBV5-5 and TRBJ1-4, with D perhaps matching TRBD1 (5 bases). Germline V CDR1 and CDR2: SGHKS, YYEKEE (reference sequence). V lost 5 bases and J lost 5, with 13 bases in between. The CDR3 has 14 residues. CDR3 sequence: CASRSGTANEKLFF. The CDR3 DNA reads as TGTGCCAGCAGGTCCGGGACGGCGAATGAAAAACTGTTTTTT.

The V call is TRBV4-1, the J call TRBJ2-7; D possibly corresponds to TRBD2 (7 bases). The V end was cut by 2 bases, the J end by 0 bases, with 11 bases between. CDR1 is MGHRA, CDR2 YSYEKL, per germline. CDR3 length: 15 amino acids. The DNA of the CDR3 is TGCGCCAGCAGCCAAAAGGGGGGGGCCTCCTACGAGCAGTACTTC. Its protein product is CASSQKGGASYEQYF.

This clone was counted a single time. The chain recombines TRBV5-4 with TRBJ2-1; D uncertain. The CDR3 spans 12 residues. V dropped 4 bases and J dropped 5 bases, with 7 bases sitting between them. CDR1 and CDR2 (germline): SGHNT, YYREEE (reference sequence). The CDR3 DNA reads TGTGCCAGCAGCCTGCAAAACAATGAGCAGTTCTTC. This gives the protein CASSLQNNEQFF.

This chain joins TRBV18 and TRBJ1-1; D gene uncertain. The CDR3 loop spans 15 amino acids. The V end lost 2 bases, the J end lost 4 bases, and 14 bases lay between the germline ends. Per the germline V gene, CDR1 is KGHSH and CDR2 is LQKENI. The CDR3 DNA is TGTGCCAGCTCACCAAGTAACCCAGGCGGCACTGAAGCTTTCTTT. The encoded protein is CASSPSNPGGTEAFF.

The V call is TRBV18, the J call TRBJ2-1; TRBD2 aligns across 14 bases. Germline CDR1 KGHSH, CDR2 LQKENI. The CDR3 spans 21 residues. V shed 3 bases and J 4 bases; nucleotides not matched to a gene: 17. DNA for the CDR3: TGTGCCAGCTCACCCCCCCGTGGACTAGCGGGGGGCGCTAGACGTTACAATGAGCAGTTCTTC. Translating gives CASSPPRGLAGGARRYNEQFF.